This T cell receptor beta chain was identified during a study of regulatory T cells in long-lasting Graves disease. Indicated time point: newly diagnosed GD, antithyroid drugs for less than 3 months. After RNA was extracted from PBMCs, the TCR library was made from it. Construction of TCR beta libraries relied on iRepertoire HTBI primers and on Arm-PCR targeting CDR3 regions. Via MiXCR, TCRdb re-called the multiplex PCR reads, giving one row per CDR3 protein. Among hundreds of thousands of distinct CDR3 sequences, 18% were seen once, and the ten largest hold roughly 40%. With respect to this clonotype: This sequence is one base from a far larger clone and is likely a read error.

The TCR sequence derives from a female donor with Graves disease. The material was peripheral blood mononuclear cells (PBMCs), obtained at new diagnosis, from a patient treated with antithyroid drugs.

The CDR3 here is CASIHPRTGDPKQETQFF. The CDR3 DNA is TGTGCCAGCATCCACCCTCGGACAGGGGACCCAAAACAAGAGACCCAGTTCTTC. The V call is TRBV6-1, the J call TRBJ2-1, with 9 bases fitting TRBD1. With V trimmed by 7 bases and J by 13 bases, 26 bases remained unmatched. The CDR3 loop spans 18 amino acids. The germline gives CDR1 MNHNS, CDR2 SASEGT.